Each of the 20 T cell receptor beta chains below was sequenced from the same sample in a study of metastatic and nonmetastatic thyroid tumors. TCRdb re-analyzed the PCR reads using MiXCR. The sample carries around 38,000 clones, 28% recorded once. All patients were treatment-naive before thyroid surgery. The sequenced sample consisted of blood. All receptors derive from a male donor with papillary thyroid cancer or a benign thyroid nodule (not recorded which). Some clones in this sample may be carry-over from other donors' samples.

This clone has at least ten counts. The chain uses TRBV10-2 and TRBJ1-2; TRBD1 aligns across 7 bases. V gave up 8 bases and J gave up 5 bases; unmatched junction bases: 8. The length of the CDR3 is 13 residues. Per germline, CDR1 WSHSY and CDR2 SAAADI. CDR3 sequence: CASGGGEGYGYTF. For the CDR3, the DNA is TGCGCCAGCGGAGGGGGCGAGGGTTATGGCTACACCTTC.

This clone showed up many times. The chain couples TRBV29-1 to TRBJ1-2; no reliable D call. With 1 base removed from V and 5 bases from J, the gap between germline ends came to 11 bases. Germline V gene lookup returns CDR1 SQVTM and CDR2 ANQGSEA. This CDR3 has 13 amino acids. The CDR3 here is CSVEGLQTYGYTF. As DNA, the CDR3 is TGCAGCGTTGAAGGGCTCCAGACTTATGGCTACACCTTC.

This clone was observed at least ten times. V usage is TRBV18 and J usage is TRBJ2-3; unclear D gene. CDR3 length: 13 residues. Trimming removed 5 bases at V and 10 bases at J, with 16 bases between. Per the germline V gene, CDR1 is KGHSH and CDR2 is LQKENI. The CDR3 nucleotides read TGTGCCAGCTCATCCCTAACCATCCCCGCGCAGTATTTT. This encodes CASSSLTIPAQYF.

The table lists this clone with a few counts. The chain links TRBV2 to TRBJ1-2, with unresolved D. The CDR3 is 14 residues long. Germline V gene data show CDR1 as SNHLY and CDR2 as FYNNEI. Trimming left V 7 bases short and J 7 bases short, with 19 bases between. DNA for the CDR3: TGTGCCAGCACCCGGACGGGGTATTCGTCTGGCTACACCTTC. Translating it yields CASTRTGYSSGYTF.

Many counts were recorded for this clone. This chain's CDR3 is CASSPDRGRGTEAFF. In DNA form, the CDR3 reads TGTGCCAGCAGCCCGGACAGGGGTAGGGGCACTGAAGCTTTCTTT. The chain employs TRBV7-2 and TRBJ1-1; TRBD1 aligns across 9 bases. Germline CDR1 and CDR2: SGHTA and FQGNSA. V was pared by 5 bases and J by 4 bases, with 8 bases of the junction left unmatched. This CDR3 has 15 amino acids.

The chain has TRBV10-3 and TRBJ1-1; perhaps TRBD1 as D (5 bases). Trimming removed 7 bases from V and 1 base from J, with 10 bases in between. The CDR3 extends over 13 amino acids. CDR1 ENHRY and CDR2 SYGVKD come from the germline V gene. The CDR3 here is CAITKTENTEAFF. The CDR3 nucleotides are TGTGCCATCACTAAGACAGAGAACACTGAAGCTTTCTTT.

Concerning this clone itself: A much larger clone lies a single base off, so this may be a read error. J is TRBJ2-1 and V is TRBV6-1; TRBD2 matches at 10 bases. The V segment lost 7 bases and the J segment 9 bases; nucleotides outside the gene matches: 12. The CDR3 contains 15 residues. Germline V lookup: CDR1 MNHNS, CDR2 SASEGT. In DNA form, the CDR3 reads TGTGCCAGCATACGCGCTAGCGGGAGAGGCGGTGAGCAGTTCTTC. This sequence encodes CASIRASGRGGEQFF.

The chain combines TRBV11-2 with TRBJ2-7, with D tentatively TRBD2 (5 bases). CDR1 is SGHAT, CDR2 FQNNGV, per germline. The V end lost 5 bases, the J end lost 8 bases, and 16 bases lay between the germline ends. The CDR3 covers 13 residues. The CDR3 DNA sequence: TGTGCCAGCAGCATGGTCGAGGGTATGCAGCAGTACTTC. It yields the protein CASSMVEGMQQYF.

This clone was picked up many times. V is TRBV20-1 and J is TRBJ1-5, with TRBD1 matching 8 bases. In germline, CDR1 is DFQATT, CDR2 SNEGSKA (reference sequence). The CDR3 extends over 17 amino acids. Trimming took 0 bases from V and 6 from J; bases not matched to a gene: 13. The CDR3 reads CSAREGAGGLTGQPQHF. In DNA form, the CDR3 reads TGCAGTGCTAGAGAAGGAGCAGGGGGCTTGACTGGTCAGCCCCAGCATTTT.

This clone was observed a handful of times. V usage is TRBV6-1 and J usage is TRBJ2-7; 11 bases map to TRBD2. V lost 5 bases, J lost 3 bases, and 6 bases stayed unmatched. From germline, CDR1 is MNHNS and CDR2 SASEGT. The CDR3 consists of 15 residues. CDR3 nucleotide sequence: TGTGCCAGCAGTTTAGGACTAGCGGGTATCTACGAGCAGTACTTC. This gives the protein CASSLGLAGIYEQYF.

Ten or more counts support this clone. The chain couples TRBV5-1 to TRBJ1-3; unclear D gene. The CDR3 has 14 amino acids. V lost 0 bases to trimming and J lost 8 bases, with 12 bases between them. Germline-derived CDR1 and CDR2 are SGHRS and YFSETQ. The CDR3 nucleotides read TGCGCCAGCAGCTTGGGAGGGCGGTTGGACACCATATATTTT. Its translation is CASSLGGRLDTIYF. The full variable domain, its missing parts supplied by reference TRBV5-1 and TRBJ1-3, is KAGVTQTPRYLIKTRGQQVTLSCSPISGHRSVSWYQQTPGQGLQFLFEYFSETQRNKGNFPGRFSGRQFSNSRSEMNVSTLELGDSALYLCASSLGGRLDTIYFGEGSWLTVV.

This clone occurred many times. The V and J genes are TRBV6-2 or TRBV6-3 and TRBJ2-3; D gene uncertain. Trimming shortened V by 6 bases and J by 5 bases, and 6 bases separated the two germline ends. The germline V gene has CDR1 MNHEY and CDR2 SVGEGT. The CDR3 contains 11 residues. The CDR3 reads CASSDGDTQYF. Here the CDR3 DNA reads TGTGCCAGCAGCGACGGAGATACGCAGTATTTT.

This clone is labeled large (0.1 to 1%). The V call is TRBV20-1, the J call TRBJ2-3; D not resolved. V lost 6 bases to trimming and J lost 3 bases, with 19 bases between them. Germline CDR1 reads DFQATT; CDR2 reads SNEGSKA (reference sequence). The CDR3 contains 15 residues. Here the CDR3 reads CSANYIGEMTDTQYF. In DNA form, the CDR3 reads TGCAGTGCGAACTATATTGGGGAAATGACAGATACGCAGTATTTT.

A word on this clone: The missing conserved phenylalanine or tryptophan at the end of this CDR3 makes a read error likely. Written as DNA, the CDR3 is TGTGCCAGCAGTTCCCGGGTTTGGCGACCTGGGGCCAACGTCCTGACTGTC. Its translation: CASSSRVWRPGANVLTV. The chain couples TRBV12-3 or TRBV12-4 to TRBJ2-6; D is unresolved. V was pared by 4 bases and J by 2 bases, with 15 bases between. This CDR3 has 17 residues.

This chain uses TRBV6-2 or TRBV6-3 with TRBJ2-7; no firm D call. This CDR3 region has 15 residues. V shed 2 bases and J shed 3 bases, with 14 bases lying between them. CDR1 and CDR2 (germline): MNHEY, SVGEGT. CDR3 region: CASSYATSPLYEQYF. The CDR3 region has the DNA TGTGCCAGCAGTTACGCGACCAGCCCGCTCTACGAGCAGTACTTC.

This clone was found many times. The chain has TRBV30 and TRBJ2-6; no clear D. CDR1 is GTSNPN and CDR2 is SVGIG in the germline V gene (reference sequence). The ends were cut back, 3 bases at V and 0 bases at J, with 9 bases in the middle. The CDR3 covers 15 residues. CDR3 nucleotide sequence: TGTGCCTGGAGACGATCGATCTCTGGGGCCAACGTCCTGACTTTC. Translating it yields CAWRRSISGANVLTF.

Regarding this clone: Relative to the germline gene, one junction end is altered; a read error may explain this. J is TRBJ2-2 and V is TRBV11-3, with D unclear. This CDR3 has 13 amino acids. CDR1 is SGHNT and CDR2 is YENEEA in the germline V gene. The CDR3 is CASILMYTWELFF. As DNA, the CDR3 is TGTGCCAGCATCTTAATGTACACCTGGGAGCTGTTTTTT.

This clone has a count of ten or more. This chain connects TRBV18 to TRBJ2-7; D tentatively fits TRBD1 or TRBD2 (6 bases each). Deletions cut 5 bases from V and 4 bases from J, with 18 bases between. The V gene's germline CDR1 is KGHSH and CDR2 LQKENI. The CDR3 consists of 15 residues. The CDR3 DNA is TGTGCCAGCTCATTAGTTGCGTCGGGGGCATACGAGCAGTACTTC. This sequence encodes CASSLVASGAYEQYF.

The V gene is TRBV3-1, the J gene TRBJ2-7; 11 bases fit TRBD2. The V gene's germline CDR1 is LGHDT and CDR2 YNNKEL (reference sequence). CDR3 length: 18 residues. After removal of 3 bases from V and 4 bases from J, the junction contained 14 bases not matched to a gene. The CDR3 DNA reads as TGTGCCAGCAGCCACAGTGATGAAACTAGCGGGAGTAATTACGAGCAGTACTTC. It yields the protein CASSHSDETSGSNYEQYF.

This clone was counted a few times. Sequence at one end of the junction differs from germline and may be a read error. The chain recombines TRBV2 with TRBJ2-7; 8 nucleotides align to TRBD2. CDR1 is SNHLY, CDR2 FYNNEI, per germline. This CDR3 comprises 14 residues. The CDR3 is CASSETSGSYEKYF. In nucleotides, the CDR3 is TGTGCCAGCAGTGAAACTAGCGGCTCCTACGAGAAGTACTTC.